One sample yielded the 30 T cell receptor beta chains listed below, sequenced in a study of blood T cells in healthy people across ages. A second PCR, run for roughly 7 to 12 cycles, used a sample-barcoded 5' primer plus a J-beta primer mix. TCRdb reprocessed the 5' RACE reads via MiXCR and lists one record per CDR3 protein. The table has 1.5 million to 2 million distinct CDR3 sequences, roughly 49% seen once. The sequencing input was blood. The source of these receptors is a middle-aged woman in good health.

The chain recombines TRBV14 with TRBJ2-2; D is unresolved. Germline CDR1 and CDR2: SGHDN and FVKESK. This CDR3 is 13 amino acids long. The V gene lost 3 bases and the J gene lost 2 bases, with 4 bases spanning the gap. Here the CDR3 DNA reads TGTGCCAGCAGCCATCTCAACACCGGGGAGCTGTTTTTT. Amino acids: CASSHLNTGELFF.

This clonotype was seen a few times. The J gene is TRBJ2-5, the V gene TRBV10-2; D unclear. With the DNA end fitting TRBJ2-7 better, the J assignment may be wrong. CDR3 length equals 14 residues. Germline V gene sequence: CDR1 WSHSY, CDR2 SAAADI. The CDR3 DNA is TGCGCCAGCAGTCAGGATGGAAATAACTACGAGCAGTACTTC. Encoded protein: CASSQDGNNYEQYF.

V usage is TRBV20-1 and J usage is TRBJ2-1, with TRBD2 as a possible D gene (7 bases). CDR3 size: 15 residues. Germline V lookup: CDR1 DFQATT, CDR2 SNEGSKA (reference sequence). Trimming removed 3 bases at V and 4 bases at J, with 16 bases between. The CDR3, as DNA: TGCAGTGCTAGGCGGGGGAGCGGGACATACAATGAGCAGTTCTTC. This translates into CSARRGSGTYNEQFF.

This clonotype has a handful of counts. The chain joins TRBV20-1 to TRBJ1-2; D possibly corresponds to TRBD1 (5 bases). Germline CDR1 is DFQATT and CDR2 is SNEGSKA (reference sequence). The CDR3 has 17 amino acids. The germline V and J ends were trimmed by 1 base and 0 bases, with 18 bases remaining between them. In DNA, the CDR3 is TGCAGTGCTAGAGGGGAAGGGACGGTGGATGCTAACTATGGCTACACCTTC. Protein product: CSARGEGTVDANYGYTF.

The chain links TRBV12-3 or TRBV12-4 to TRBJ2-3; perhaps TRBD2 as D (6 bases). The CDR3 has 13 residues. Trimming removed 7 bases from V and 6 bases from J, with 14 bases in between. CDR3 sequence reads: CASILNGGDTQYF. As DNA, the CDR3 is TGTGCCAGCATCTTGAATGGGGGGGATACGCAGTATTTT.

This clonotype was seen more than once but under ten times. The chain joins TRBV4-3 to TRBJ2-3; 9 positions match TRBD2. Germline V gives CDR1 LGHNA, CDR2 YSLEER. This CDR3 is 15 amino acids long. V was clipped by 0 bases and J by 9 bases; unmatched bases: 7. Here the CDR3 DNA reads TGCGCCAGCAGCCAAGATTGGCTAGCGGGGTTGACGCAGTATTTT. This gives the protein CASSQDWLAGLTQYF.

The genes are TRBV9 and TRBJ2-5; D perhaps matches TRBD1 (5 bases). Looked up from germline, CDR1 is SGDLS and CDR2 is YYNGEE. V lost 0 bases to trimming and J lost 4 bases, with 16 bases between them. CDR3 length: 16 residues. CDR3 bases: TGTGCCAGCAGCGTAGCCCCGGAAGGGGTCGCAGAGACCCAGTACTTC. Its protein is CASSVAPEGVAETQYF.

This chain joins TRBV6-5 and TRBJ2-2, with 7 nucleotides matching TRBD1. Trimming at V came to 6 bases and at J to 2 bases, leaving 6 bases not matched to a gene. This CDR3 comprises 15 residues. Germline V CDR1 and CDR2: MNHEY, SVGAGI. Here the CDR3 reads CASRSRDRNTGELFF. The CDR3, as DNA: TGTGCCAGCAGAAGCCGGGACAGAAACACCGGGGAGCTGTTTTTT.

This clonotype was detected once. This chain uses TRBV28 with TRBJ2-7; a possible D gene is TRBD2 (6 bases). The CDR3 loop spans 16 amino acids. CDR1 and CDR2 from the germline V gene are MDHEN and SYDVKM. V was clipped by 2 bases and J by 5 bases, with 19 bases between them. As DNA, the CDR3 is TGTGCCAGCAGTTTAATCTTCTTCGGGAGTCGGGACGAGCAGTACTTC. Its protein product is CASSLIFFGSRDEQYF. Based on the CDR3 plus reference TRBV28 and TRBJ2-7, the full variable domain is DVKVTQSSRYLVKRTGEKVFLECVQDMDHENMFWYRQDPGLGLRLIYFSYDVKMKEKGDIPEGYSVSREKKERFSLILESASTNQTSMYLCASSLIFFGSRDEQYFGPGTRLTVT.

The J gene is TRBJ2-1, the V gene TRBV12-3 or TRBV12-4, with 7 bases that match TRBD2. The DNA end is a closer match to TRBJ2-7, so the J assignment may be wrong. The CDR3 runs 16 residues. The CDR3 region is CASGLGAGVTYNEQYF. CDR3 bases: TGTGCCAGCGGCCTCGGGGCGGGGGTTACCTACAATGAGCAGTACTTC.

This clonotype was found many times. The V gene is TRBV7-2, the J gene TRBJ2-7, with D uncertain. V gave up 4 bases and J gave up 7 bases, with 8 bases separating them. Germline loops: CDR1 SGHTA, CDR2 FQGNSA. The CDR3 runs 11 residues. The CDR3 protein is CASSSSWEQYF. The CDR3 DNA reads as TGTGCCAGCAGCTCAAGCTGGGAGCAGTACTTC. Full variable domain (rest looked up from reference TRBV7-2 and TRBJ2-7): GAGVSQSPSNKVTEKGKDVELRCDPISGHTALYWYRQSLGQGLEFLIYFQGNSAPDKSGLPSDRFSAERTGGSVSTLTIQRTQQEDSAVYLCASSSSWEQYFGPGTRLTVT.

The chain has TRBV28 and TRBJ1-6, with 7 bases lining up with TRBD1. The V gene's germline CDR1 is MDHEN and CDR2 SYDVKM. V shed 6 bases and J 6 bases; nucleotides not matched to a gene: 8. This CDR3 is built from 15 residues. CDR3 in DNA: TGTGCCAGCAGGCCCGGGACAGACTTTAATTCACCCCTCCACTTT. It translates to CASRPGTDFNSPLHF.

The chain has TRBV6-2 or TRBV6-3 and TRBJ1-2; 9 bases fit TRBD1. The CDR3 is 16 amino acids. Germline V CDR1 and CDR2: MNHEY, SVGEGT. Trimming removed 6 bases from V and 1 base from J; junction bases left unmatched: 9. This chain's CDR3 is CASSRHRDRDNYGYTF. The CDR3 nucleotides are TGTGCCAGCAGCCGACACCGGGACAGGGATAACTATGGCTACACCTTC.

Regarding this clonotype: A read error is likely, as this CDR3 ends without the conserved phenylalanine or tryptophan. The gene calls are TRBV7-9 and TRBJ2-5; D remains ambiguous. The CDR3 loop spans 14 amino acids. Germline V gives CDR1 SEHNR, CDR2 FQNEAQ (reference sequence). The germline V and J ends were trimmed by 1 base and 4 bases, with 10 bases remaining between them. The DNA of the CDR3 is TGTGCCAGCAGCTTAGGGGCAGGCCGAGAGACCCAGTACCTC. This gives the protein CASSLGAGRETQYL.

The CDR3 region has the DNA TGCAGTGCCCCCCTAGGGACTAGAAGGCGTAGGGAGACCCAGTACTTC. Protein: CSAPLGTRRRRETQYF. This chain joins TRBV20-1 and TRBJ2-4, with 8 bases identical to TRBD2. The J call may be wrong; the DNA end is better matched by TRBJ2-5. CDR3 length equals 16 residues. Germline V gene lookup returns CDR1 DFQATT and CDR2 SNEGSKA (reference sequence).

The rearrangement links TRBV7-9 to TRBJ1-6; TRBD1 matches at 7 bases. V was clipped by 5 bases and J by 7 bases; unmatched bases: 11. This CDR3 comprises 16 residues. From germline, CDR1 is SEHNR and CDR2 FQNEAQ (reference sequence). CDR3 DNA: TGTGCCAGCAGCCCTCCCGGACAGGTGGGAAATTCACCCCTCCACTTT. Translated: CASSPPGQVGNSPLHF.

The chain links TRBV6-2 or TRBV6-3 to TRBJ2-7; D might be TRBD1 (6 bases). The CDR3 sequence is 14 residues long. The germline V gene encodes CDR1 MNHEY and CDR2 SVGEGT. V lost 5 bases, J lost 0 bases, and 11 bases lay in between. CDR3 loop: CASSAQGFSYEQYF. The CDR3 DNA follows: TGTGCCAGCAGTGCCCAGGGGTTCTCCTACGAGCAGTACTTC.

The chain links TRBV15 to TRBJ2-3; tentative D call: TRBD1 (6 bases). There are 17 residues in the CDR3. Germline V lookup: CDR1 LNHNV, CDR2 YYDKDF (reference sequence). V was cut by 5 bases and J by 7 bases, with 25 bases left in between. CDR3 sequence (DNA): TGTGCCACCAGCCGGCAACCTACAGGGCCCCGAATTAATACGCAGTATTTT. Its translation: CATSRQPTGPRINTQYF. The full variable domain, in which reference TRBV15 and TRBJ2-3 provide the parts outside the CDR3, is DAMVIQNPRYQVTQFGKPVTLSCSQTLNHNVMYWYQQKSSQAPKLLFHYYDKDFNNEADTPDNFQSRRPNTSFCFLDIRSPGLGDTAMYLCATSRQPTGPRINTQYFGPGTRLTVL.

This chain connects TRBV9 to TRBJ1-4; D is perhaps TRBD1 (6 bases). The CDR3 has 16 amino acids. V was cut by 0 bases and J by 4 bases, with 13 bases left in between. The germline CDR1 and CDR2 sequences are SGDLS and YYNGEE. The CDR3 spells CASSVGGRGLNEKLFF. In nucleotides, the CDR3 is TGTGCCAGCAGCGTAGGGGGACGGGGGCTTAATGAAAAACTGTTTTTT.

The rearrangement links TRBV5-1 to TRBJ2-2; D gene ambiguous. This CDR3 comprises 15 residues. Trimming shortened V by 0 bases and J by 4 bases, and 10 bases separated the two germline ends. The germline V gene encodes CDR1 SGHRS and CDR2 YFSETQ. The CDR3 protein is CASSLATSVTGELFF. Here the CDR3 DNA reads TGCGCCAGCAGCTTGGCCACCTCGGTCACCGGGGAGCTGTTTTTT.

The CDR3 loop is CASGERNTEAFF. The CDR3 DNA is TGTGCCAGCGGAGAAAGGAACACTGAAGCTTTCTTT. J is TRBJ1-1 and V is TRBV6-5; D gene uncertain. The V and J ends lost 8 bases and 1 base respectively, with 8 bases between them. Germline CDR1 and CDR2: MNHEY and SVGAGI. The CDR3 runs to 12 residues.

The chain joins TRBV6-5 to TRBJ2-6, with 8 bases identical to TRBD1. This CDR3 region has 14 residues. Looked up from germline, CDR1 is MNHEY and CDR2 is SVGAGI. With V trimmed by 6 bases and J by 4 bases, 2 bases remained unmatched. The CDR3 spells CASSRDRGANVLTF. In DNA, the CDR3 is TGTGCCAGCAGCCGGGACAGGGGGGCCAACGTCCTGACTTTC.

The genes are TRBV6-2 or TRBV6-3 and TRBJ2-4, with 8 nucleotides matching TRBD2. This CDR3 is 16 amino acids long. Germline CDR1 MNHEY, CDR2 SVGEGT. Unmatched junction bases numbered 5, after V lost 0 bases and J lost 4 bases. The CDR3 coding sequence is TGTGCCAGCAGTTACTCGATCGGCGGGGGGAAAAACATTCAGTACTTC. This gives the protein CASSYSIGGGKNIQYF.

The CDR3 coding sequence is TGCGCCAGCAGCCAAGTGGGGGGAGCAGAGACCCAGTACTTC. The encoded protein is CASSQVGGAETQYF. V is TRBV4-3 and J is TRBJ2-5; D may be TRBD2 (6 bases). Germline V gene data show CDR1 as LGHNA and CDR2 as YSLEER. The CDR3 has 14 residues. Trimming took 1 base from V and 4 from J, leaving 10 bases between them.

CDR3 in DNA: TGTGCCAGCAGCGTGGAGGATTTGACCTACAATGAGCAGTTCTTC. It codes for CASSVEDLTYNEQFF. The chain couples TRBV9 to TRBJ2-1; a weak D match, TRBD2 (5 bases). Germline CDR1 SGDLS, CDR2 YYNGEE. The CDR3 runs to 15 residues. V was cut by 2 bases and J by 2 bases, with 11 bases left in between.

The CDR3, as DNA: TGTGCCACCCGAGAAGAGACCCAGTACTTC. Protein sequence: CATREETQYF. The chain is built from TRBV6-2 or TRBV6-3 and TRBJ2-5, with no clear D. With 10 bases removed from V and 3 bases from J, the gap between germline ends came to 6 bases. The CDR3 has 10 amino acids. CDR1 and CDR2 (germline): MNHEY, SVGEGT.

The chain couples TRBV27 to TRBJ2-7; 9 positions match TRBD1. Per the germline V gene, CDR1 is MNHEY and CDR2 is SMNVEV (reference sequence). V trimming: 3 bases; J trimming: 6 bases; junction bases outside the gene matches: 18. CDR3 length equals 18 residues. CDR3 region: CASSFRLQPGTGTSEQYF. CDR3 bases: TGTGCCAGCAGTTTCCGCCTTCAACCCGGGACAGGGACAAGCGAGCAGTACTTC.

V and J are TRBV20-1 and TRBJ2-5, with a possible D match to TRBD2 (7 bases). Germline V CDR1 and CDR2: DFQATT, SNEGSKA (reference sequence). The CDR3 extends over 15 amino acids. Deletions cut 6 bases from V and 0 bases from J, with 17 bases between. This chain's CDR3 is CSAQGPSGDQETQYF. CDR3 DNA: TGCAGTGCCCAGGGGCCTAGCGGAGACCAAGAGACCCAGTACTTC.

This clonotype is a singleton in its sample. CDR3 region: CASSSTQGPYEQYF. Here the CDR3 DNA reads TGTGCCAGCAGCTCGACACAGGGCCCCTACGAGCAGTACTTC. The chain recombines TRBV7-8 with TRBJ2-7, with TRBD1 as a possible D gene (6 bases). The length of the CDR3 is 14 residues. The germline V and J ends were trimmed by 4 bases and 2 bases, with 12 bases remaining between them. Germline lookup yields CDR1 SGHVS and CDR2 FQNEAQ.

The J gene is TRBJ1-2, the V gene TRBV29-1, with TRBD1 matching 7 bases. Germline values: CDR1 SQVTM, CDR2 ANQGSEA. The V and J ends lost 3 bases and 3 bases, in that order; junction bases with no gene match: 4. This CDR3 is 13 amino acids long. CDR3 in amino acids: CSVDRGEDYGYTF. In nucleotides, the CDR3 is TGCAGCGTTGACAGGGGGGAGGACTATGGCTACACCTTC. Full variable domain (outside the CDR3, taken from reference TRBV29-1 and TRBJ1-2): SAVISQKPSRDICQRGTSLTIQCQVDSQVTMMFWYRQQPGQSLTLIATANQGSEATYESGFVIDKFPISRPNLTFSTLTVSNMSPEDSSIYLCSVDRGEDYGYTFGSGTRLTVV.